This T cell receptor (beta chain) was sequenced during a study of lymphopenia after photon versus proton radiotherapy. Assay used: immunoSEQ multiplex PCR; TCRdb lists only in-frame clones, some missing. The sample lists approximately 58,000 clones, more than 70% occurring once. CDR3 length equals 13 residues. J lost 7 bases, V lost 8 bases, and 2 bases had no gene match. CDR1 and CDR2 (germline): MNHEY, SMNVEV (reference sequence). The J gene is TRBJ2-1, the V gene TRBV27; TRBD2 matches 13 bases. The clonotype comes from a man aged 45-65 years with gastric cancer. Specimen: peripheral blood, collected from a patient treated with photon-based radiotherapy. The CDR3 DNA reads TGTGCCAGCCGACTAGCGGGAGGTAATGAGCAGTTCTTC. Translating it yields CASRLAGGNEQFF.